These T cell receptor beta chains were read from a single sample in a study of blood T cell repertoires in COVID-19. Measured with immunoSEQ multiplex PCR; TCRdb has only the in-frame clones, and not every one. The sample shows roughly 300,000 clones, about 89% of them seen only once. Sequenced input: PBMCs or T cells enriched from blood (not recorded which). These receptors all come from a woman in her 30s who had recovered from COVID-19. Both conserved end residues are part of each CDR3. A D gene is named only where the DNA matches it firmly. A clone size is listed for some rows: how often the clone was seen (once, few, many), or a class if it is expanded.

J gene: TRBJ1-1
D gene: -
V gene: TRBV7-2
clone size: -
CDR3 length: 15
CDR3 DNA: TGTGCCAGCAGCTTAGCCCCGGGTCTCAACACTGAAGCTTTCTTT
CDR3 protein: CASSLAPGLNTEAFF

J gene: TRBJ1-3
D gene: TRBD1
V gene: TRBV5-5
clone size: -
CDR3 length: 14
CDR3 DNA: TGTGCCAGCAGAACTACAGGGGGTGGAAACACCATATATTTT
CDR3 protein: CASRTTGGGNTIYF

J gene: TRBJ2-1
D gene: -
V gene: TRBV6-1
clone size: once
CDR3 length: 17
CDR3 DNA: TGTGCCAGCAGTGAAGCGTCAGGTTTGAGCTCCTACAATGAGCAGTTCTTC
CDR3 protein: CASSEASGLSSYNEQFF

J gene: TRBJ2-7
D gene: -
V gene: TRBV7-9
clone size: -
CDR3 length: 13
CDR3 DNA: TGTGCCAGCAGCCATAGTAGCTTCTACGAGCAGTACTTC
CDR3 protein: CASSHSSFYEQYF

J gene: TRBJ2-7
D gene: -
V gene: TRBV11-2
clone size: -
CDR3 length: 13
CDR3 DNA: TGTGCCAGCAGCGCGGGACTTATCTACGAGCAGTACTTC
CDR3 protein: CASSAGLIYEQYF

J gene: TRBJ1-5
D gene: -
V gene: TRBV19
clone size: -
CDR3 length: 14
CDR3 DNA: TGTGCCAGTAGTATATCAGGGGTGGGCCAGCCCCAGCATTTT
CDR3 protein: CASSISGVGQPQHF

J gene: TRBJ2-3
D gene: -
V gene: TRBV7-2
clone size: -
CDR3 length: 15
CDR3 DNA: TGTGCCAGCAGCTTAGAGGCGGGGCAAACAGATACGCAGTATTTT
CDR3 protein: CASSLEAGQTDTQYF

J gene: TRBJ2-3
D gene: -
V gene: TRBV5-1
clone size: -
CDR3 length: 13
CDR3 DNA: TGCGCCAGCAGCTTTACGGGGGCAGATACGCAGTATTTT
CDR3 protein: CASSFTGADTQYF

J gene: TRBJ2-5
D gene: TRBD2
V gene: TRBV7-8
clone size: -
CDR3 length: 16
CDR3 DNA: TGTGCCAGCAGCTTAGTGGTAGCGGGGGGCCAAGAGACCCAGTACTTC
CDR3 protein: CASSLVVAGGQETQYF

J gene: TRBJ1-1
D gene: -
V gene: TRBV24-1
clone size: -
CDR3 length: 15
CDR3 DNA: TGTGCCACCAGTGATGCCGGGACACCGAACACTGAAGCTTTCTTT
CDR3 protein: CATSDAGTPNTEAFF

J gene: TRBJ1-2
D gene: -
V gene: TRBV29-1
clone size: -
CDR3 length: 12
CDR3 DNA: TGCAGCGTTGAAGACACATCCAGGGGCTACACCTTC
CDR3 protein: CSVEDTSRGYTF

J gene: TRBJ2-2
D gene: TRBD1
V gene: TRBV5-6
clone size: -
CDR3 length: 16
CDR3 DNA: TGTGCCAGCAGCTTGGATGGACAGGGCGGAACCGGGGAGCTGTTTTTT
CDR3 protein: CASSLDGQGGTGELFF

J gene: TRBJ1-3
D gene: -
V gene: TRBV5-1
clone size: -
CDR3 length: 16
CDR3 DNA: TGCGCCAGCAGCTTGGACGGTACAGGGTCTGGAAACACCATATATTTT
CDR3 protein: CASSLDGTGSGNTIYF

J gene: TRBJ1-5
D gene: -
V gene: TRBV28
clone size: -
CDR3 length: 15
CDR3 DNA: TGTGCCAGCAGCCTTGGGGGGTTCGGCAATCAGCCCCAGCATTTT
CDR3 protein: CASSLGGFGNQPQHF

J gene: TRBJ1-5
D gene: TRBD1
V gene: TRBV27
clone size: once
CDR3 length: 18
CDR3 DNA: TGTGCCAGCAGTCCTAAACGGCGGGACAGTTATAGCAATCAGCCCCAGCATTTT
CDR3 protein: CASSPKRRDSYSNQPQHF

J gene: TRBJ1-1
D gene: -
V gene: TRBV5-1
clone size: few
CDR3 length: 15
CDR3 DNA: TGCGCCAGCAGCTTACAGGGACCTATGAACACTGAAGCTTTCTTT
CDR3 protein: CASSLQGPMNTEAFF

J gene: TRBJ1-6
D gene: -
V gene: TRBV5-4
clone size: -
CDR3 length: 13
CDR3 DNA: TGTGCCAGCAGCCCTGGACCGGGATCACCCCTCCACTTT
CDR3 protein: CASSPGPGSPLHF